A selection of T cell receptor beta chains follows, all from one sample in a study of OX40 agonist ivuxolimab in advanced cancers. Profiled with immunoSEQ multiplex PCR; TCRdb holds only in-frame clones, not every one. Altogether approximately 110,000 clones are present, 92% being singletons, with the ten largest covering more than 0.7%. This material consisted of CD4+ or CD8+ T cells sorted from blood, taken in a trial of the OX40 agonist ivuxolimab. The source is an adult with an advanced solid tumor such as melanoma, head and neck, liver or kidney cancer. Each CDR3 is given with its conserved first and last residue. Only part of the rows carry a size: once, few, many, or a class if the clone is expanded.

cdr3_length | j_call | v_call | clone_size | cdr3_aa
13 | TRBJ2-1 | TRBV6-1 | NA | CASSASDWNEQFF
13 | TRBJ1-2 | TRBV4-1 | NA | CASSQDRGYGYTF
16 | TRBJ1-4 | TRBV28 | NA | CASSRNGVSTNEKLFF
14 | TRBJ1-1 | TRBV18 | NA | CASSPAGMNTEAFF
16 | TRBJ2-1 | TRBV6-1 | NA | CASSEESSGFYNEQFF
17 | TRBJ2-7 | TRBV11-2 | NA | CASSLVGSMGTAYEQYF
15 | NA | TRBV6-5 | NA | CASSPGTGSSYEQYF
17 | TRBJ2-2 | TRBV5-4 | NA | CASSPGGLAGIGGELFF
18 | TRBJ1-1 | TRBV18 | NA | CASSLLGGAGAMNTEAFF
13 | TRBJ2-2 | TRBV10-3 | NA | CAIRAGSTGELFF
16 | TRBJ1-3 | TRBV9 | NA | CASSRQSPEAGNTIYF
12 | TRBJ1-4 | TRBV7-2 | NA | CASSFTGVELFF
14 | TRBJ2-2 | TRBV7-8 | NA | CASSYSKNTGELFF
14 | TRBJ1-1 | TRBV9 | NA | CASSTGTGYTEAFF
15 | TRBJ1-1 | TRBV19 | NA | CASSMETGVYTEAFF
15 | TRBJ2-1 | TRBV7-9 | once | CASSLVSSSYNEQFF
14 | TRBJ1-5 | TRBV4-2 | once | CASASMGDNQPQHF